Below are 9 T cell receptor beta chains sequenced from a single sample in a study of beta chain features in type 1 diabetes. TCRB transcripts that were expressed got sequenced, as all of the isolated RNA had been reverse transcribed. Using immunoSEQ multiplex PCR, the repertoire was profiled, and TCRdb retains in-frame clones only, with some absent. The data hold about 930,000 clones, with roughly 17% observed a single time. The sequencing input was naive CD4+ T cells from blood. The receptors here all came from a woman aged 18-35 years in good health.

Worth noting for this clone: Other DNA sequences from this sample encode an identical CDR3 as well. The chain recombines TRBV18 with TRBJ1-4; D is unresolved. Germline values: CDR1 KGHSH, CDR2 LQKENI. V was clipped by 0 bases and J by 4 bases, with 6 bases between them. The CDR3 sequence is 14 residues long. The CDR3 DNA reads TGTGCCAGCTCACCACCGGGCAGTAATGAAAAACTGTTTTTT. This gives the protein CASSPPGSNEKLFF.

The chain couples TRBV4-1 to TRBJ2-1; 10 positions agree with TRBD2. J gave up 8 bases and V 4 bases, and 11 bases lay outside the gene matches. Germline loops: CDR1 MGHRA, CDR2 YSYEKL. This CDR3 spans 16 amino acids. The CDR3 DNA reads TGCGCCAGCAGCCCTTACGCTAGCGGGAGAGTCGATGAGCAGTTCTTC. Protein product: CASSPYASGRVDEQFF.

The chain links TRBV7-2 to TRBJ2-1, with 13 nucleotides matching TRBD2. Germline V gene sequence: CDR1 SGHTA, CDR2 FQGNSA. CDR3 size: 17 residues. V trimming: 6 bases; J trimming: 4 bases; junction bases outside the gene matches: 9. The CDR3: CASRRTSGSRSYNEQFF. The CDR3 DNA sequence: TGTGCCAGCAGAAGGACTAGCGGGAGTCGGAGTTACAATGAGCAGTTCTTC.

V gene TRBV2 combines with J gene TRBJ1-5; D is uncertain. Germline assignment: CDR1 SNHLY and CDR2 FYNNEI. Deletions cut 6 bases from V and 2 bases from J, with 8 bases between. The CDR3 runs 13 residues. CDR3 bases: TGTGCCAGCAGGGGGTGGGGCAATCAGCCCCAGCATTTT. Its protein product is CASRGWGNQPQHF.

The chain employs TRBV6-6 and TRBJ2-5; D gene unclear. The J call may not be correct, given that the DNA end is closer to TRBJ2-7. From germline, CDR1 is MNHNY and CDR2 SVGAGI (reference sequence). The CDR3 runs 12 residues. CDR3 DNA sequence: TGTGCCAGCAGCGGCAGTACCTACGAGCAGTACTTC. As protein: CASSGSTYEQYF.

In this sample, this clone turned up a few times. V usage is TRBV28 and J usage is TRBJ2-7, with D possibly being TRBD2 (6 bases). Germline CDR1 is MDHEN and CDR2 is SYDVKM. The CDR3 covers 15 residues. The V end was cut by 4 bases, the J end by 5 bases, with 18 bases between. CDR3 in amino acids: CASSSGSPYSHEQYF. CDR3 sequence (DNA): TGTGCCAGCAGTTCCGGGAGCCCTTATTCCCACGAGCAGTACTTC. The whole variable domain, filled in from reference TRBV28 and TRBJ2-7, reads DVKVTQSSRYLVKRTGEKVFLECVQDMDHENMFWYRQDPGLGLRLIYFSYDVKMKEKGDIPEGYSVSREKKERFSLILESASTNQTSMYLCASSSGSPYSHEQYFGPGTRLTVT.

Written as DNA, the CDR3 is TGTGCCAGCTCCCCAGACGGGGGGCCTGAGCAGTACTTC. Translated, it gives CASSPDGGPEQYF. V and J are TRBV18 and TRBJ2-7, with D perhaps matching TRBD2 (7 bases). This CDR3 has 13 residues. From germline, CDR1 is KGHSH and CDR2 LQKENI. Between the trimmed V and J ends, which lost 6 bases and 7 bases, there was a span of 16 bases.

Written as DNA, the CDR3 is TGTGCCAGCAGCTTGGGCGCGTTTATCTCTGGGGCCAACGTCCTGACTTTC. Amino acids: CASSLGAFISGANVLTF. The chain uses TRBV5-4 and TRBJ2-6, with D unclear. Trimming pared 0 bases from V and 0 bases from J, leaving 10 bases between. The CDR3 extends over 17 amino acids. Germline CDR1 reads SGHNT; CDR2 reads YYREEE (reference sequence).

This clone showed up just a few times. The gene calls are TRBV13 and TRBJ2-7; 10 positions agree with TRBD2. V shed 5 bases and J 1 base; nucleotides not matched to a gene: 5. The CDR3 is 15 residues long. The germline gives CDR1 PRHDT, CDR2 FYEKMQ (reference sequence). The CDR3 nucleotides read TGTGCCAGCAGCCCCAAACTAGCGGGGTCCTACGAGCAGTACTTC. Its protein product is CASSPKLAGSYEQYF.